The 16 T cell receptor beta chains presented below share a single source sample, sequenced in a study of cytomegalovirus exposure and HLA in healthy donors. In the PCR, 60 Vbeta and 13 Jbeta primers were used. Some clones are missing from TCRdb's copy, which holds only in-frame ones; the method was immunoSEQ multiplex PCR. The sample carries about 83,000 clones, less than 85% recorded once. The sample comprised PBMCs. Receptors originate from a man aged 60 to 69 in good health and CMV-seronegative.

The gene calls are TRBV5-1 and TRBJ2-3; the match to TRBD1 covers 7 bases. The CDR3 is 15 residues long. V dropped 5 bases and J dropped 1; count of bases not matched to a gene: 7. Looked up from germline, CDR1 is SGHRS and CDR2 is YFSETQ. For the CDR3, the DNA is TGCGCCAGCAGTTTCGACAGGGCACGCACAGATACGCAGTATTTT. Its translation is CASSFDRARTDTQYF.

CDR3 coding DNA: TGTGCCTGGAGTCTCCAGGGGAACTATGGCTACACCTTC. Encoded protein: CAWSLQGNYGYTF. This sequence joins TRBV30 and TRBJ1-2; a weak D match, TRBD1 (6 bases). Germline CDR1 GTSNPN, CDR2 SVGIG (reference sequence). V was clipped by 2 bases and J by 2 bases, with 9 bases between them. The CDR3 consists of 13 residues.

This rearrangement joins TRBV5-1 to TRBJ2-7, with 9 bases that match TRBD1. V lost 0 bases, J lost 0 bases, and 4 bases stayed unmatched. The CDR3 is 16 amino acids. CDR1 is SGHRS and CDR2 is YFSETQ in the germline V gene. DNA of the CDR3: TGCGCCAGCAGCTTGGGTCGGGACAGGGCCTCCTACGAGCAGTACTTC. It specifies CASSLGRDRASYEQYF.

The rearrangement joins TRBV14 to TRBJ1-4; the match to TRBD1 covers 8 bases. Trimming at V came to 6 bases and at J to 0 bases, leaving 12 bases not matched to a gene. CDR3 size: 18 residues. CDR1 SGHDN and CDR2 FVKESK come from the germline V gene. CDR3 DNA: TGTGCCAGCAGTCAACGGACAGGGACCACATCAACTAATGAAAAACTGTTTTTT. As protein: CASSQRTGTTSTNEKLFF.

This chain uses TRBV6-1 with TRBJ2-3; 14 bases match TRBD2. The length of the CDR3 is 15 residues. The trim removed 3 bases at V and 4 bases at J, leaving 0 bases unmatched. Germline values: CDR1 MNHNS, CDR2 SASEGT. The DNA for the CDR3 is TGTGCCAGCAGTGAGACTAGCGGGGGGGCAGATACGCAGTATTTT. Protein: CASSETSGGADTQYF.

The table lists this clone with a count of one. The chain uses TRBV5-1 and TRBJ2-3, with 10 bases identical to TRBD2. CDR1 and CDR2 (germline): SGHRS, YFSETQ. V gave up 4 bases and J gave up 3 bases; unmatched junction bases: 11. The CDR3 covers 17 residues. The CDR3 is CASSATATSGATDTQYF. The CDR3 bases are TGCGCCAGCAGCGCCACCGCCACTAGCGGGGCTACAGATACGCAGTATTTT.

The chain has TRBV6-5 and TRBJ2-1; the match to TRBD2 covers 10 bases. This CDR3 comprises 15 residues. J lost 7 bases, V lost 1 base, and 4 bases had no gene match. CDR1 is MNHEY and CDR2 is SVGAGI in the germline V gene. The CDR3 protein is CASSYLAGGENEQFF. CDR3 coding DNA: TGTGCCAGCAGTTACTTAGCGGGGGGAGAGAATGAGCAGTTCTTC.

The chain carries TRBV6-1 and TRBJ1-1; weak D call: TRBD1 (5 bases). This CDR3 is built from 11 residues. The ends were cut back, 10 bases at V and 10 bases at J, with 16 bases in the middle. The germline gives CDR1 MNHNS, CDR2 SASEGT. CDR3 nucleotides: TGTGCCACCCTCTGGGAACAGGTAGCTTTCTTT. Its translation: CATLWEQVAFF.

CDR3 coding DNA: TGCAGCGGACAGGGTCCCACTGAAGCTTTCTTT. Encoded protein: CSGQGPTEAFF. The J gene is TRBJ1-1, the V gene TRBV29-1, with 7 bases aligning to TRBD1. Germline trimming cut 7 bases from V and 4 bases from J; bases unmatched to any gene: 3. This CDR3 contains 11 residues. Germline-derived CDR1 and CDR2 are SQVTM and ANQGSEA.

CDR3 nucleotides: TGTGCCAGCAGTTACGGACAGCAGATTAGCAATCAGCCCCAGCATTTT. Translating it yields CASSYGQQISNQPQHF. J is TRBJ1-5 and V is TRBV6-5; the D gene is possibly TRBD1 (6 bases). The germline V gene encodes CDR1 MNHEY and CDR2 SVGAGI. Trimming cost V 2 bases and J 0 bases, with 11 bases left between them. The CDR3 sequence is 16 residues long.

This clone was detected only a few times. The J gene is TRBJ2-3, the V gene TRBV12-2; whether TRBD2, the table's D call, matches the DNA was not checked. TRBV12-2 is a recognized pseudogene. The CDR3 loop spans 17 amino acids. The chain's CDR3 is CASRTGLAGGLTDTQYF. The CDR3 DNA reads TGTGCAAGTCGCACGGGACTAGCGGGGGGTCTTACAGATACGCAGTATTTT.

This clone was seen more than once but under ten times. This chain uses TRBV10-3 with TRBJ2-1; TRBD1 might be the D (6 bases). This CDR3 has 13 residues. Trimming removed 2 bases from V and 5 bases from J, with 7 bases in between. Germline CDR1 reads ENHRY; CDR2 reads SYGVKD. The CDR3 protein is CAISEGGDNEQFF. The CDR3 coding sequence is TGTGCCATCAGTGAGGGGGGCGACAATGAGCAGTTCTTC.

The chain uses TRBV6-1 and TRBJ2-5; TRBD1 agrees at 10 bases. Germline loops: CDR1 MNHNS, CDR2 SASEGT. The V segment lost 6 bases and the J segment 5 bases; nucleotides outside the gene matches: 6. There are 14 residues in the CDR3. In DNA, the CDR3 is TGTGCCAGCAGCCGGGACAGGGGACTGGAGACCCAGTACTTC. It is translated as CASSRDRGLETQYF.

The chain uses TRBV29-1 and TRBJ2-5; TRBD1 agrees at 12 bases. Germline CDR1 SQVTM, CDR2 ANQGSEA. Unmatched junction bases numbered 4, after V lost 6 bases and J lost 5 bases. The CDR3 loop spans 13 amino acids. Written as DNA, the CDR3 is TGCAGCGTCACCGGGACAGGGGGCGAGACCCAGTACTTC. The encoded protein is CSVTGTGGETQYF.

V usage is TRBV2 and J usage is TRBJ1-5, with D unresolved. The CDR3 has 14 amino acids. Trimming cost V 6 bases and J 0 bases, with 9 bases left between them. Per germline, CDR1 SNHLY and CDR2 FYNNEI. CDR3 sequence: CASRGLSSNQPQHF. The CDR3 region has the DNA TGTGCCAGCAGAGGACTCAGTAGCAATCAGCCCCAGCATTTT.

The CDR3 spells CASTFPRTGGPGELFF. DNA of the CDR3: TGTGCCAGCACCTTCCCCCGGACGGGGGGGCCCGGGGAGCTGTTTTTT. This chain connects TRBV9 to TRBJ2-2, with 8 nucleotides matching TRBD2. V was pared by 6 bases and J by 6 bases, with 13 bases of the junction left unmatched. Germline CDR1 reads SGDLS; CDR2 reads YYNGEE. The CDR3 is 16 residues long.